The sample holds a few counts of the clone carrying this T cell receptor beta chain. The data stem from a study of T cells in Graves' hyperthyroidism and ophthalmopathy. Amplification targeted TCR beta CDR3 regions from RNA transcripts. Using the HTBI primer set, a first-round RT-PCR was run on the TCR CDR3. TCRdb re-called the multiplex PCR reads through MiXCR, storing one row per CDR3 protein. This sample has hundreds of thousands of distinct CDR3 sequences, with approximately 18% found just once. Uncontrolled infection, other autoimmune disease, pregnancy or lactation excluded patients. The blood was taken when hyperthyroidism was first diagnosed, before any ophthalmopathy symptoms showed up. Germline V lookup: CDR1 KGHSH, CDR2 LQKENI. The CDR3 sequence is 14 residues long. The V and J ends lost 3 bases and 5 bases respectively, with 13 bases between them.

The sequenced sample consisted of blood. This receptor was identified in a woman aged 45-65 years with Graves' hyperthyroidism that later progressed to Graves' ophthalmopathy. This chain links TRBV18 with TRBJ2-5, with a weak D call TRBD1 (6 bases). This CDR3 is CASSPRTARETQYF. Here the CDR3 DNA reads TGTGCCAGCTCACCGAGGACAGCCCGGGAGACCCAGTACTTC.